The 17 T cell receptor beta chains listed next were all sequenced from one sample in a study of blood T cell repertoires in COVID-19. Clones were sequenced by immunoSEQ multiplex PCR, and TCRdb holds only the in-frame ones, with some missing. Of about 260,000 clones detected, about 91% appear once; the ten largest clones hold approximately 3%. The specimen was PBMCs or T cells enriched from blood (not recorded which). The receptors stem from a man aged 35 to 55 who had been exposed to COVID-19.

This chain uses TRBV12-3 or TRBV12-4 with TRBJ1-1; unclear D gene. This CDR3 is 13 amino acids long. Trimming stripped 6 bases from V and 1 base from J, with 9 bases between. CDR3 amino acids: CASSPPGNTEAFF. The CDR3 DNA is TGTGCCAGCAGCCCCCCAGGGAACACTGAAGCTTTCTTT.

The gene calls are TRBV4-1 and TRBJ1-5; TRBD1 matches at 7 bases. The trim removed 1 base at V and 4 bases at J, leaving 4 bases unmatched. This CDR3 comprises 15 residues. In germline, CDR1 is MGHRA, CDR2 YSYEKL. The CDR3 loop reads CASSQVGDSNQPQHF. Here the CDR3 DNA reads TGCGCCAGCAGCCAAGTCGGGGACAGTAATCAGCCCCAGCATTTT.

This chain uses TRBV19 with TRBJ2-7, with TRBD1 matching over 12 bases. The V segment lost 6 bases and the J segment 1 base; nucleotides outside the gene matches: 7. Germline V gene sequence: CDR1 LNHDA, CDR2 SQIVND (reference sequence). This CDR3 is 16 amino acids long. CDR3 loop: CASSIPGQGASYEQYF. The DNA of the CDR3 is TGTGCCAGTAGCATACCGGGACAGGGGGCATCCTACGAGCAGTACTTC.

This chain's CDR3 is CASSQFQGNSGNTIYF. CDR3 DNA sequence: TGTGCCAGCAGCCAATTTCAGGGAAACTCTGGAAACACCATATATTTT. The chain links TRBV3-1 (or the pseudogene TRBV3-2) to TRBJ1-3; the D gene is possibly TRBD1 (5 bases). This CDR3 is 16 amino acids long. Germline CDR1 LGHDT, CDR2 YNNKEL (reference sequence). Trimming took 2 bases from V and 0 from J, leaving 11 bases between them.

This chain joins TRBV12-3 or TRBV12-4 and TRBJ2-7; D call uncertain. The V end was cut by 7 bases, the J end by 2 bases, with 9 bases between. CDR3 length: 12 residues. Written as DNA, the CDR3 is TGTGCCAGCAAGTTGGGCGCCTACGAGCAGTACTTC. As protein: CASKLGAYEQYF.

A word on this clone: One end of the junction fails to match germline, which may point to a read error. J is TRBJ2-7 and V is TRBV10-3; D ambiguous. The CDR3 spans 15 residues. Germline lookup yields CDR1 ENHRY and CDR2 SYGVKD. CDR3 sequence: CAISESLTEAYEQYF. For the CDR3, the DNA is TGTGCCATCAGTGAGTCCTTAACAGAAGCCTACGAACAGTACTTC.

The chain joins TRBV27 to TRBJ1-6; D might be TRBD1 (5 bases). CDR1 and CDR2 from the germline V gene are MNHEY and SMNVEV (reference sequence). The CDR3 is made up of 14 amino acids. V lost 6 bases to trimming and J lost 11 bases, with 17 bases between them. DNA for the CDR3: TGTGCCAGCAGCAACAGAGTGAACAGGCCACCCCTCCACTTT. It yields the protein CASSNRVNRPPLHF.

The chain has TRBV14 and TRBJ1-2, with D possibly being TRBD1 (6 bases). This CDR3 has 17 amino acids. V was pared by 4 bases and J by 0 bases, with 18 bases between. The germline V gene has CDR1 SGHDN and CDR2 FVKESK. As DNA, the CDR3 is TGTGCCAGCAGCCCCCAGGGGATCGGGGCTGCTAACTATGGCTACACCTTC. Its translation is CASSPQGIGAANYGYTF. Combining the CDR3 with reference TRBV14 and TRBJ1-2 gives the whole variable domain EAGVTQFPSHSVIEKGQTVTLRCDPISGHDNLYWYRRVMGKEIKFLLHFVKESKQDESGMPNNRFLAERTGGTYSTLKVQPAELEDSGVYFCASSPQGIGAANYGYTFGSGTRLTVV.

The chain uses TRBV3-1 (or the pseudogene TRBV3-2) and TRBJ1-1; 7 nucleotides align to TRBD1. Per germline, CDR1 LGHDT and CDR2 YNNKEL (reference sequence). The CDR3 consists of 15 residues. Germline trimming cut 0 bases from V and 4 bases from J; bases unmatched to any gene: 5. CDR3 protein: CASSQETGVGTEAFF. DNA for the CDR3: TGTGCCAGCAGCCAAGAAACAGGGGTTGGCACTGAAGCTTTCTTT.

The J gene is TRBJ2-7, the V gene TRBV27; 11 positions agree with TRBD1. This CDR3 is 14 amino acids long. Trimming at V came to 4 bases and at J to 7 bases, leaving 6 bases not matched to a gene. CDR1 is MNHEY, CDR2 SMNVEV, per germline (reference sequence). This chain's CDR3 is CASSWDRGVGEQYF. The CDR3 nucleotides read TGTGCCAGCAGTTGGGACAGGGGGGTGGGGGAGCAGTACTTC.

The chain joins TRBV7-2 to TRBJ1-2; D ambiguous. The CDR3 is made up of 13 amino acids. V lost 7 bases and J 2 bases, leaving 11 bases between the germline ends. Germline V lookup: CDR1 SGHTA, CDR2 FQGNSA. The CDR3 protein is CASNVGGNYGYTF. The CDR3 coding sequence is TGTGCCAGCAACGTCGGAGGGAACTATGGCTACACCTTC.

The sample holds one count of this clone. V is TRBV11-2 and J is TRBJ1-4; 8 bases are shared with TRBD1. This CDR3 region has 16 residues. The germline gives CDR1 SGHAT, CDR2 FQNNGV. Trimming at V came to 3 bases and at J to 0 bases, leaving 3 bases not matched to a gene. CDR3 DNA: TGTGCCAGCAGCTTGGGACAGGCCCCAACTAATGAAAAACTGTTTTTT. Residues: CASSLGQAPTNEKLFF.

CDR3 bases: TGTGCCAGCAGCCAAGATTTACAGATGACCGGGGAGCTGTTTTTT. Translating it yields CASSQDLQMTGELFF. The chain recombines TRBV4-2 with TRBJ2-2; D gene uncertain. Trimming shortened V by 0 bases and J by 5 bases, and 10 bases separated the two germline ends. The germline V gene encodes CDR1 LGHNA and CDR2 YNFKEQ. The CDR3 is 15 amino acids.

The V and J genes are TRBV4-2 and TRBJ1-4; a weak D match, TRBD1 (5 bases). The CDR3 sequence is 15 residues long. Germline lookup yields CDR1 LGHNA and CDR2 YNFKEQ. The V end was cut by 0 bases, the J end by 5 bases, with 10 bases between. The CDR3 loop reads CASSQEWGVNEKLFF. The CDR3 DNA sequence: TGTGCCAGCAGCCAAGAGTGGGGGGTGAATGAAAAACTGTTTTTT.

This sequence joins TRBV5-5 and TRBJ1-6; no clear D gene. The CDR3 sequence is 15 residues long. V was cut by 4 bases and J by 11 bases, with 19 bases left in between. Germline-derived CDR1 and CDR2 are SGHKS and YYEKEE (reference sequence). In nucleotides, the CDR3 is TGTGCCAGCAGCCCGCGCGAGGGCCGGTTCACACCCCTCCACTTT. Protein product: CASSPREGRFTPLHF.

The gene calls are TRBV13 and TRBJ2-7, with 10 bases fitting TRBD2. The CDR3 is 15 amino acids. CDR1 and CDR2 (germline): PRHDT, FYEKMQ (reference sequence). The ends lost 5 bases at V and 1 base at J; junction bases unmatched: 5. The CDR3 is CASSSRTSGSYEQYF. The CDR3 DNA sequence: TGTGCCAGCAGCAGCCGGACTAGCGGATCCTACGAGCAGTACTTC.

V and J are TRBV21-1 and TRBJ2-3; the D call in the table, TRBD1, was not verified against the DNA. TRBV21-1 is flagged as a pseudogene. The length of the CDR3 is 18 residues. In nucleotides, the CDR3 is TGTGCCAGCAGCAAAGTCGGTAGGGGCAGGCGGTGCACAGATACGCAGTATTTT. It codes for CASSKVGRGRRCTDTQYF.